The source of this T cell receptor beta chain is a study of blood T cells in healthy people across ages. For the study at large: Capturing about one barcoded beta molecule per two T cells was achieved by template switching.

A sample-barcoded 5' primer and a J-beta primer mix were used in a second PCR of about 7 to 12 cycles. A single record per CDR3 protein comes from TCRdb applying MiXCR to the 5' RACE reads. The sample comprises over 500,000 distinct CDR3 sequences, 52% of which are singletons, and roughly 13% rests with the top ten. This clonotype was observed once. The antigen is undetermined. Notes on the study in general: Investigators viewed diversity estimates from one million T cells as underestimates, the study reported.

Each donor had 7.5 to 10 milliliters of peripheral blood drawn. Deletions cut 2 bases from V and 3 bases from J, with 14 bases between. Germline loops: CDR1 ENHRY, CDR2 SYGVKD. The CDR3 consists of 15 residues. The chain joins TRBV10-3 to TRBJ2-7; TRBD2 might be the D (5 bases). The clonotype comes from a woman older than 75 in good health. Sequencing was performed on blood. The DNA of the CDR3 is TGTGCCATCAGTGAGCAAATGACTACGCACTACGAGCAGTACTTC. This codes for CAISEQMTTHYEQYF.